This paragraph reports one T cell receptor (beta chain). Using immunoSEQ multiplex PCR, the repertoire was profiled, and TCRdb retains in-frame clones only, with some absent. The data contain 35,000 to 45,000 clones, approximately 78% of them singletons. The data belong to a study of blood T cell repertoires in COVID-19. Study-level information: The analysed material was cDNA or gDNA that came from T cells, B-cell-depleted T cells, or PBMCs.

This clonotype was obtained from a human donor in a cohort sampled during active or convalescent COVID-19. The donor label of this sample is uncertain. What was sequenced was peripheral blood.

The CDR3 DNA reads TGTGCCAGCAGCTCCGACAGCTACAACGAAAAACTGTTTTTT. Translation: CASSSDSYNEKLFF. This rearrangement joins TRBV5-5 to TRBJ1-4, with D possibly TRBD1 on 5 matching bases. Germline lookup yields CDR1 SGHKS and CDR2 YYEKEE (reference sequence). V dropped 3 bases and J dropped 8 bases, with 14 bases sitting between them. This CDR3 has 14 amino acids.